A selection of T cell receptor beta chains follows, all from one sample in a study of radiotherapy plus CTLA-4 blockade in lung cancer. The protocol was immunoSEQ multiplex PCR, while the TCRdb copy is restricted to in-frame clones and leaves out a portion. The sample holds 85,000 to 90,000 clones, around 87% seen once. The sequencing here drew on peripheral blood, taken from a patient treated with radiotherapy plus ipilimumab. Receptors were obtained from a human donor with non-small cell lung cancer that progressed on radiotherapy plus ipilimumab. CDR3s include the opening cysteine and the closing phenylalanine or tryptophan. The D gene is left open where the match is weak. Not every row has a clone size; where given, it reads once, few, many or a size class.

V gene: TRBV19
D gene: TRBD1
J gene: TRBJ1-2
clone size: -
CDR3 protein: CASRARGHSGTGGDGYTF
CDR3 DNA: TGTGCCAGCCGGGCCCGGGGGCATTCCGGGACAGGGGGGGATGGCTACACCTTC

V gene: TRBV7-3
D gene: -
J gene: TRBJ2-3
clone size: -
CDR3 protein: CASSRQEFADTQYF
CDR3 DNA: TGTGCCAGCAGCCGACAGGAATTTGCAGATACGCAGTATTTT

V gene: TRBV7-6
D gene: -
J gene: TRBJ2-7
clone size: few
CDR3 protein: CASSQSSYEQYF
CDR3 DNA: TGTGCCAGCAGCCAAAGCTCCTACGAGCAGTACTTC

V gene: TRBV29-1
D gene: -
J gene: TRBJ1-1
clone size: -
CDR3 protein: CSVERMVDTEAFF
CDR3 DNA: TGCAGCGTTGAAAGGATGGTAGACACTGAAGCTTTCTTT

V gene: TRBV7-9
D gene: -
J gene: TRBJ1-3
clone size: -
CDR3 protein: CASSLRGANTIYF
CDR3 DNA: TGTGCCAGCAGCTTAAGGGGGGCGAACACCATATATTTT

V gene: TRBV18
D gene: -
J gene: TRBJ2-3
clone size: -
CDR3 protein: CASSGSTDTQYF
CDR3 DNA: TGTGCCAGCTCAGGGAGCACAGATACGCAGTATTTT

V gene: TRBV6-5
D gene: -
J gene: TRBJ1-2
clone size: -
CDR3 protein: CASRETPKFGYTF
CDR3 DNA: TGTGCCAGCAGAGAGACCCCCAAATTTGGCTACACCTTC

V gene: TRBV11-3
D gene: -
J gene: TRBJ2-2
clone size: -
CDR3 protein: CASRGVMNTGELFF
CDR3 DNA: TGTGCCAGCAGGGGAGTTATGAACACCGGGGAGCTGTTTTTT

V gene: TRBV14
D gene: -
J gene: TRBJ1-1
clone size: -
CDR3 protein: CASSQLRTGEAFF
CDR3 DNA: TGTGCCAGCAGCCAACTTAGGACCGGTGAAGCTTTCTTT

V gene: TRBV7-9
D gene: TRBD2
J gene: TRBJ2-5
clone size: -
CDR3 protein: CASSLASGAKETQYF
CDR3 DNA: TGTGCCAGCAGCTTGGCTAGCGGGGCCAAAGAGACCCAGTACTTC